The 7 T cell receptor beta chains presented below share a single source sample, sequenced in a study of blood T cell repertoires in COVID-19. Here immunoSEQ multiplex PCR was the method, and the copy in TCRdb shows in-frame clones only, minus some. The table has about 54,000 clones, 90% seen once. Sequenced input: peripheral blood. Receptor source: a woman aged 35 to 49 with active COVID-19.

This clone has just a few counts. The rearrangement links TRBV11-3 to TRBJ2-4; possible D gene TRBD1, 6 bases. Trimming took off 0 bases at V and 2 bases at J, with 17 bases between the two ends. This CDR3 spans 18 amino acids. Germline V gene sequence: CDR1 SGHNT, CDR2 YENEEA. CDR3 protein: CASSLESAQGGTKNIQYF. The CDR3 DNA is TGTGCCAGCAGCTTAGAGAGCGCACAGGGTGGGACCAAAAACATTCAGTACTTC.

V usage is TRBV7-8 and J usage is TRBJ2-7; D remains ambiguous. The CDR3 is 13 amino acids. Germline V CDR1 and CDR2: SGHVS, FQNEAQ. The V and J ends lost 5 bases and 6 bases respectively, with 14 bases between them. The CDR3 DNA sequence: TGTGCCAGCAGCCCCGACCCTAGGTCCGAGCAGTACTTC. Its protein is CASSPDPRSEQYF.

This chain links TRBV5-5 with TRBJ1-5; possibly TRBD1 for D (6 bases). Looked up from germline, CDR1 is SGHKS and CDR2 is YYEKEE (reference sequence). V was cut by 4 bases and J by 4 bases, with 18 bases left in between. This CDR3 has 16 residues. CDR3 sequence reads: CASSPITGIGNQPQHF. The CDR3 DNA reads TGTGCCAGCAGCCCTATCACAGGGATTGGAAATCAGCCCCAGCATTTT.

The chain carries TRBV30 and TRBJ1-1; no reliable D call. The V and J ends lost 0 bases and 6 bases respectively, with 14 bases between them. The CDR3 extends over 14 amino acids. Germline-derived CDR1 and CDR2 are GTSNPN and SVGIG (reference sequence). This chain's CDR3 is CAWSVTQKIPEAFF. The DNA of the CDR3 is TGTGCCTGGAGTGTAACACAAAAAATCCCTGAAGCTTTCTTT.

V and J are TRBV11-3 and TRBJ2-5; 8 positions match TRBD2. The CDR3 sequence is 16 residues long. Germline CDR1 reads SGHNT; CDR2 reads YENEEA. After removal of 0 bases from V and 2 bases from J, the junction contained 5 bases not matched to a gene. CDR3 sequence: CASSLDRSGAQETQYF. DNA for the CDR3: TGTGCCAGCAGCTTAGATCGTAGCGGGGCGCAAGAGACCCAGTACTTC.

V is TRBV7-9 and J is TRBJ2-5, with a weak D call TRBD2 (5 bases). The CDR3 extends over 15 amino acids. V lost 5 bases and J 5 bases, leaving 18 bases between the germline ends. Germline assignment: CDR1 SEHNR and CDR2 FQNEAQ (reference sequence). In DNA, the CDR3 is TGTGCCAGCAGCCCCCCGGACTCCATCGGGGAGACCCAGTACTTC. The encoded protein is CASSPPDSIGETQYF.

The chain carries TRBV30 and TRBJ1-1, with unresolved D. Trimming cost V 2 bases and J 2 bases, with 9 bases left between them. The CDR3 loop spans 13 amino acids. Germline values: CDR1 GTSNPN, CDR2 SVGIG (reference sequence). The CDR3 loop reads CAWSTALNTEAFF. CDR3 coding DNA: TGTGCCTGGAGTACAGCCCTAAACACTGAAGCTTTCTTT.